The clone carrying this T cell receptor beta chain has a count of ten or more. Its antigen remains unidentified. The data derive from a study of vaccination and CD4 T cells after COVID-19. An Oncomine TCR Beta short-read assay was used to sequence the DNA from cultured CD4+ T cells. TCRdb itself ran the PCR reads through MiXCR, one entry per CDR3 protein. The sample records more than 6,000 distinct CDR3 sequences, over 20% being singletons. Treatment: roughly nine-day PBMC culture with coronavirus spike peptide pools or control peptides (ViraFEST assay). The germline gives CDR1 SEHNR, CDR2 FQNEAQ (reference sequence). The CDR3 runs to 15 residues. After removal of 4 bases from V and 8 bases from J, the junction contained 11 bases not matched to a gene.

This sequence originates from a human donor who had recovered from COVID-19. The starting material was CD4+ T cells from blood, cultured in vitro, obtained after SARS-CoV-2 vaccination. The chain joins TRBV7-9 to TRBJ2-3; 8 positions agree with TRBD1. CDR3 amino acids: CASSSRTGTQGTQYF. CDR3 coding DNA: TGTGCCAGCAGCTCTCGGACAGGGACACAAGGTACGCAGTATTTT.